The 5 T cell receptor beta chains presented below share a single source sample, sequenced in a study of response to subunit inactivated influenza vaccine. A single record per CDR3 protein comes from TCRdb applying MiXCR to the RT-PCR reads. In the table there are just under 550,000 distinct CDR3 sequences, 20% to 25% of which are singletons. These same records also appear under a second study, on T cells expressing NK-cell markers. From that study: For TCR beta, cDNA was produced by 5'RACE template switching with UMIs.

The sample consisted of CD4+ T cells sorted from PBMCs, taken roughly 13 days after vaccination. The source is a man aged 45 to 65 who received an inactivated influenza vaccine.

The rearrangement uses TRBV29-1 and TRBJ1-1, with 7 bases fitting TRBD1. J was trimmed by 1 base and V by 4 bases; bases with no gene match: 3. Looked up from germline, CDR1 is SQVTM and CDR2 is ANQGSEA. The CDR3 length is 13 residues. CDR3 amino acids: CSVVGDRNTEAFF. CDR3 DNA sequence: TGCAGCGTTGTAGGGGACAGGAACACTGAAGCTTTCTTT.

This clonotype was recorded a few times. The chain has TRBV11-2 and TRBJ2-7; D call uncertain. This CDR3 is 11 amino acids long. Looked up from germline, CDR1 is SGHAT and CDR2 is FQNNGV. The germline V and J ends were trimmed by 3 bases and 8 bases, with 8 bases remaining between them. The CDR3 reads CASSFLEQQYF. In DNA, the CDR3 is TGTGCCAGCAGCTTCCTCGAACAGCAGTACTTC.

This clonotype showed up just a few times. The chain couples TRBV29-1 to TRBJ2-3, with 13 positions matching TRBD2. The ends lost 6 bases at V and 2 bases at J; junction bases unmatched: 5. The CDR3 loop spans 15 amino acids. The germline CDR1 and CDR2 sequences are SQVTM and ANQGSEA. CDR3 DNA sequence: TGCAGCGTCCGGACTAGCGGGGGCCCCACAGATACGCAGTATTTT. The encoded protein is CSVRTSGGPTDTQYF.

The chain couples TRBV12-3 or TRBV12-4 to TRBJ1-6, with TRBD1 as a possible D gene (6 bases). Between the trimmed V and J ends, which lost 6 bases and 7 bases, there was a span of 10 bases. This CDR3 is 13 amino acids long. CDR3 sequence: CASRDGGNSPLHF. The CDR3 region has the DNA TGTGCCAGCAGGGACGGGGGCAATTCACCCCTCCACTTT.

This clonotype was detected a few times. The V gene is TRBV5-1, the J gene TRBJ2-7; D uncertain. The CDR3 sequence is 14 residues long. CDR1 is SGHRS and CDR2 is YFSETQ in the germline V gene. V was trimmed by 0 bases and J by 1 base, leaving 8 bases between them. The CDR3 bases are TGCGCCAGCAGCTTGGTAGGGCGGTCCTACGAGCAGTACTTC. Translating it yields CASSLVGRSYEQYF. The full variable domain, rest sourced from reference TRBV5-1 and TRBJ2-7, is KAGVTQTPRYLIKTRGQQVTLSCSPISGHRSVSWYQQTPGQGLQFLFEYFSETQRNKGNFPGRFSGRQFSNSRSEMNVSTLELGDSALYLCASSLVGRSYEQYFGPGTRLTVT.